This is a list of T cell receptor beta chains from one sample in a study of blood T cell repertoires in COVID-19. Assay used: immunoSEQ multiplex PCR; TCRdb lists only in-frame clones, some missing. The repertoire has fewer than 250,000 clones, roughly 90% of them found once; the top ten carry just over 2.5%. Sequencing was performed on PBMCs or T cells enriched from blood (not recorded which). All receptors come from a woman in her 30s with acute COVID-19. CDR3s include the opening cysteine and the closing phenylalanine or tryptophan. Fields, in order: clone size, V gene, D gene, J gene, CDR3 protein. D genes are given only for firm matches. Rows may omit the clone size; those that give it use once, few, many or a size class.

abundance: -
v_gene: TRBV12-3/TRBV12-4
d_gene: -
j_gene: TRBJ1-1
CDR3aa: CASSFGRNTEAFF

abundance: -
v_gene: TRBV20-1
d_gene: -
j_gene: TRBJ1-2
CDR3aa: CSARRQPGYTF

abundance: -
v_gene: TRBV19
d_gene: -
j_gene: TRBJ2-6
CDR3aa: CASSIAAGIAGANVLTF

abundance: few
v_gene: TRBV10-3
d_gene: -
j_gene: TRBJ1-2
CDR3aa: CAISESSQGNGYTF

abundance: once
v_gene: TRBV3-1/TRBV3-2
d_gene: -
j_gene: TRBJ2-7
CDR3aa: CASSLLGYEQYF

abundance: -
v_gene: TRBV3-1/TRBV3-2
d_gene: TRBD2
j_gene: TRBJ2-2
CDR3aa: CASRNLAGGYTGELFF

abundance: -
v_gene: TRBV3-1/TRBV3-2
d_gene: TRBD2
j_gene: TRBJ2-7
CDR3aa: CASSQSRSGGHEQYF

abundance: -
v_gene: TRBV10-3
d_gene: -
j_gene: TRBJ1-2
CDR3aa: CAISEQGGSYTF

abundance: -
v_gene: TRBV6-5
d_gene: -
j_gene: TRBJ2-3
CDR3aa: CASSSTSGYDTQYF

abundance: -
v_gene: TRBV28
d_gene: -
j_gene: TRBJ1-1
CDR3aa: CASSLISLVREAFF

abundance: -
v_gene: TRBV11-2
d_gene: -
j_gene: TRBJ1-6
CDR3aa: CASSFSNSPLHF

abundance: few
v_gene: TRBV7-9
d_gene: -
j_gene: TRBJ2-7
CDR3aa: CASSQGGAAYYEQYF

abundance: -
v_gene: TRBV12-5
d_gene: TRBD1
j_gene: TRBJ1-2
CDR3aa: CASGLVLGTGNKGYTF

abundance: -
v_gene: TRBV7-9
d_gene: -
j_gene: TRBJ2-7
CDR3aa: CASSIDRSLEQYF

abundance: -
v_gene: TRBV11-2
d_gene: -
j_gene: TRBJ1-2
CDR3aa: CASSQAPQVNYGYTF

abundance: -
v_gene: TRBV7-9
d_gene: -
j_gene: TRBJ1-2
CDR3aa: CASSPPTTPNYGYTF

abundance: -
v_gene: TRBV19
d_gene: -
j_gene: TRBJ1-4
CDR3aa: CASSIQPGTNEKLFF

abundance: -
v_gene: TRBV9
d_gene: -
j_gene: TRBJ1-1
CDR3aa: CASSVQRNTEAFF

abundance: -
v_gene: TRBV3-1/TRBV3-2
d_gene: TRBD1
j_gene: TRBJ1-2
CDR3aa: CASRPGGDYGYTF

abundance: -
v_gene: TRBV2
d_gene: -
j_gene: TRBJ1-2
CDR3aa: CASTTTGMGLGYTF

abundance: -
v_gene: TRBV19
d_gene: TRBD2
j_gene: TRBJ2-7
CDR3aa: CASSGGGRVLEQYF

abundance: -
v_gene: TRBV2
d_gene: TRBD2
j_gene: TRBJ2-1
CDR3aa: CASTPWGGYNEQFF

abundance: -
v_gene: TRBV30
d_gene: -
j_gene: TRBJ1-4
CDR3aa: CAWSRLATNEKLFF

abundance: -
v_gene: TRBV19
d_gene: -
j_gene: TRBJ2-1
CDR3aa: CASSIGGTVDNEQFF

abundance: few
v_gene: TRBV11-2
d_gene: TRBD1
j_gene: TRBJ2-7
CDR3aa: CASSTLDRVGEQYF

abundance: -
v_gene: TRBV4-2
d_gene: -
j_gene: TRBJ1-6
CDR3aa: CASSQEQGLKSPLHF

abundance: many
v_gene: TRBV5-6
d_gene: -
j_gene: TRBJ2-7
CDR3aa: CASSRLGGFASYEQYF

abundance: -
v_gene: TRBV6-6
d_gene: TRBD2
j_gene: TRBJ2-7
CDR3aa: CASTSGGHEQYF

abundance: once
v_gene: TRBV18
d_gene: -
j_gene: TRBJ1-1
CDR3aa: CASSPGGAEAFF

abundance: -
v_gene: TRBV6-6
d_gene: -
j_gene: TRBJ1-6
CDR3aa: CASSYIGEGNSPLHF

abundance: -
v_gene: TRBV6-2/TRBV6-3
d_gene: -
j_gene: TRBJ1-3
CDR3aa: CASSPSQFSGNTIYF

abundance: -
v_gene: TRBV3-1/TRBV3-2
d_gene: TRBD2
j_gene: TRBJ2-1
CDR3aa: CASSQRPPGGPYNEQFF

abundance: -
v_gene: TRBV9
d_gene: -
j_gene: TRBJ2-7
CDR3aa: CASSVASGGDEQYF

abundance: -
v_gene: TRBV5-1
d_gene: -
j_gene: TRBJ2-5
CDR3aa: CASSLIRGETQYF

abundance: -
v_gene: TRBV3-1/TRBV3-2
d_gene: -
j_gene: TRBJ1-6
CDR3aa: CASSQDVRSYNSPLHF

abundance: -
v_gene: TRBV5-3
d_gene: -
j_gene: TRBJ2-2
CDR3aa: CARSAQRSVVGGPYGGELFF

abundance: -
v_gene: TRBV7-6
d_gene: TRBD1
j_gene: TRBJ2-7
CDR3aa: CASSPHEGQSYEQYF

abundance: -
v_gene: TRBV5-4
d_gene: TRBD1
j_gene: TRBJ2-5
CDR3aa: CASSLGDRKETQYF

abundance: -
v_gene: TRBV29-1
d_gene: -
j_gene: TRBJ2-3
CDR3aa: CSGGRDTQYF

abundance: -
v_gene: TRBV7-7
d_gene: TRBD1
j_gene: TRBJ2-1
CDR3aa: CASSPDRGGYNEQFF

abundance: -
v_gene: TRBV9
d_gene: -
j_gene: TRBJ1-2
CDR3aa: CASSALSFLGQDNYGYTF

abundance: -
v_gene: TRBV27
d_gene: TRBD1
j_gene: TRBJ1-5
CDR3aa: CASSWDRGNQPQHF

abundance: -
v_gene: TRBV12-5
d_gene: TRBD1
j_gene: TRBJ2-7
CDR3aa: CASGLFGTGASYEQYF

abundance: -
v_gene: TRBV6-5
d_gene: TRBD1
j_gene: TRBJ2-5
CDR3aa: CASRRTGWETQYF

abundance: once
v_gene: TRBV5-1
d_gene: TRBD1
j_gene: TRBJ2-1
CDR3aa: CASSLEQGAHNEQFF

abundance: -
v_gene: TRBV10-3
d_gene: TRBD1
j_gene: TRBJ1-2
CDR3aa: CAISESTGRYGYTF

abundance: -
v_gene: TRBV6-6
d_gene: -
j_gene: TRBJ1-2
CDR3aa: CASSLTLWGVRGYTF

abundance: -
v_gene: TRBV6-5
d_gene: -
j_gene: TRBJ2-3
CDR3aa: CASSYQAGTDTQYF

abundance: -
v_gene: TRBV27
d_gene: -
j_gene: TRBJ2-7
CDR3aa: CAIGWGPYEQYF

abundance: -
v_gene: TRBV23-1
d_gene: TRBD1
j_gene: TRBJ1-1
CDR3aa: CASSQCAGGIGENTEAFF

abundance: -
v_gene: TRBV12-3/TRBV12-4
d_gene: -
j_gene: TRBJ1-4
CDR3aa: CASSYQSNEKLFF

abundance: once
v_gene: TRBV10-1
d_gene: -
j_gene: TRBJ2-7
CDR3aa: CASHRRGSYEQYF

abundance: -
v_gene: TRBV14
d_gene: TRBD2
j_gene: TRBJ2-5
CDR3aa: CASSQLGLPQETQYF